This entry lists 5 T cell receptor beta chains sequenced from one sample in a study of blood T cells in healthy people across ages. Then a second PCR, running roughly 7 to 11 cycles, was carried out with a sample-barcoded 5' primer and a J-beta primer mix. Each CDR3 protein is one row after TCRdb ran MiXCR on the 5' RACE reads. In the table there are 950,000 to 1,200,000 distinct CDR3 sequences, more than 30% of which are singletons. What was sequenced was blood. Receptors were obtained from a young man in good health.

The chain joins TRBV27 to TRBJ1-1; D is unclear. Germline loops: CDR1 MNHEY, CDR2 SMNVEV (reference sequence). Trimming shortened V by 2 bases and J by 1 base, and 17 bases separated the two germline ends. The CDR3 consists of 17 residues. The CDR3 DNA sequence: TGTGCCAGCAGTTTACCGTTGGGCCGACCCACGAACACTGAAGCTTTCTTT. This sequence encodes CASSLPLGRPTNTEAFF.

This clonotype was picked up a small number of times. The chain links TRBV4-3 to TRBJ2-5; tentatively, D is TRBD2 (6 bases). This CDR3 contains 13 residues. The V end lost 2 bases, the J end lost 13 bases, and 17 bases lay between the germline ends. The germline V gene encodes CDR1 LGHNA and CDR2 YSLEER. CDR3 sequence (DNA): TGCGCCAGCAGCCAAACCCCCGGGACTTCTTTGTACTTC. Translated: CASSQTPGTSLYF.

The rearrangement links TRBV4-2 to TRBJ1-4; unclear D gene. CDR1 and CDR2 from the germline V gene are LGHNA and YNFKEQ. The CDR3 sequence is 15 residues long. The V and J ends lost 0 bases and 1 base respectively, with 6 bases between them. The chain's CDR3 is CASSQEWGTNEKLFF. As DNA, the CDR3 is TGTGCCAGCAGCCAAGAATGGGGAACTAATGAAAAACTGTTTTTT.

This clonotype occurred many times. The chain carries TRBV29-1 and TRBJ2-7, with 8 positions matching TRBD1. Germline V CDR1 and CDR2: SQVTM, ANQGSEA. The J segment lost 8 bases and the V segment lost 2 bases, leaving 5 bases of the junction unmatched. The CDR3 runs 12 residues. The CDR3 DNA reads TGCAGCGTTGAACCCGCAGGGGGCAAGCAGTACTTC. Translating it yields CSVEPAGGKQYF.

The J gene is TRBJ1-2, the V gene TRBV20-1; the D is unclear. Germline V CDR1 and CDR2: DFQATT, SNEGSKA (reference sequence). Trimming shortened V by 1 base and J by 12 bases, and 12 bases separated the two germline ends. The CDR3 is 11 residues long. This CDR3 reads CSARVEGSHTF. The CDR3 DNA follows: TGCAGTGCTAGAGTGGAGGGATCCCACACCTTC.